This TCR beta chain was identified during a study of CD8+CD57+ T cells in acquired aplastic anemia. As for the study in general: Mean DNA quantity obtained from sorted CD4+ and CD8+ cells was 3 to 4 ug. Study outcomes and limitations: About 30 CD8+ CDR3 sequences occurred in both the patients and the controls.

Selection for sequencing was limited to patients who had shown CD8+CD57+ cell expansion by flow cytometry. There were no patients without severe acquired aplastic anemia. At blood sampling, none of the patients had yet received therapy. The CDR3 extends over 14 amino acids. The germline V gene has CDR1 LGHNA and CDR2 YNFKEQ. Germline trimming cut 4 bases from V and 6 bases from J; bases unmatched to any gene: 7. A remark on this clonotype: No antigen is known for it.

The template used for profiling TCR beta VDJ and CDR3 was genomic DNA. TCRdb reanalysed the reads using MiXCR and keeps one entry per CDR3 protein. The sample lists 200,000 to 300,000 distinct CDR3 sequences, around 82% occurring once. This receptor was obtained from a human donor with aplastic anemia. The gene calls are TRBV4-2 and TRBJ2-7; 9 bases are shared with TRBD2. The sample consisted of sorted CD4+, CD8+, or CD8+CD57+ T cells (not recorded which) from PBMCs. The CDR3 spells CASSPPRLAAEQYF. The CDR3, as DNA: TGTGCCAGCAGCCCCCCGAGACTAGCGGCCGAGCAGTACTTC.